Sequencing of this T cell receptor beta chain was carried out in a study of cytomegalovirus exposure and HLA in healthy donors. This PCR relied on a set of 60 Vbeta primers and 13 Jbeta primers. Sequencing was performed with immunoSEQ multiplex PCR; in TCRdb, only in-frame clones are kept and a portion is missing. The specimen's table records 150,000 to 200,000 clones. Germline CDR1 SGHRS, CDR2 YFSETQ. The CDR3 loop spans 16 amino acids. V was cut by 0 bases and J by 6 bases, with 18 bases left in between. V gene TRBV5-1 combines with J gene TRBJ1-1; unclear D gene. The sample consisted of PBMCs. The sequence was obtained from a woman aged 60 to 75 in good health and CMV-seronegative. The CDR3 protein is CASSLGVLGGAAEAFF. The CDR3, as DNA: TGCGCCAGCAGCTTGGGGGTGCTTGGAGGTGCAGCTGAAGCTTTCTTT.